These T cell receptor beta chains were read from a single sample in a study of T-cell memory formation after mild COVID-19. TCRdb ran MiXCR on the 5' RACE reads and lists one entry per CDR3 protein. This table has roughly 190,000 distinct CDR3 sequences, roughly 27% appearing once. Specimen: PBMCs or a T cell subset sorted from them (not recorded which). The receptors derive from an adult woman who had mild COVID-19 (a few samples of this study predate the infection). Cell type and time point are not known. Both conserved end residues are part of each CDR3. The D gene is left open where the match is weak. Rows may omit the clone size; those that give it use once, few, many or a size class.

TRBV11-2,TRBJ2-7,-,-,CASSPGVREWQYF,TGTGCCAGCAGCCCGGGGGTCCGGGAATGGCAGTACTTC
TRBV2,TRBJ2-3,-,-,CASSERLAGTDTQYF,TGTGCCAGCAGTGAACGCTTGGCAGGGACAGATACGCAGTATTTT
TRBV6-2/TRBV6-3,TRBJ2-2,few,-,CASSPGKSGANTGELFF,TGTGCCAGCAGTCCCGGGAAGAGCGGAGCGAACACCGGGGAGCTGTTTTTT
TRBV12-3/TRBV12-4,TRBJ1-1,few,TRBD1,CASSYSRTGTTEAFF,TGTGCCAGCAGTTATTCACGGACAGGGACGACTGAAGCTTTCTTT
TRBV7-2,TRBJ2-1,few,-,CASSLPQGGEQFF,TGTGCCAGCAGCTTGCCTCAGGGAGGTGAGCAGTTCTTC
TRBV12-3/TRBV12-4,TRBJ2-3,few,-,CASSPLWGGDTQYF,TGTGCCAGCAGCCCCCTGTGGGGCGGTGATACGCAGTATTTT
TRBV18,TRBJ1-2,-,-,CASSPPGTSGGYTF,TGTGCCAGCTCACCACCCGGGACGAGTGGAGGCTACACCTTC
TRBV12-3/TRBV12-4,TRBJ1-3,-,-,CASSLGPGRTGNTIYF,TGTGCCAGCAGTTTAGGCCCGGGAAGAACTGGAAACACCATATATTTT
TRBV20-1,TRBJ2-5,-,-,CSARDGQTQETQYF,TGCAGTGCTAGAGATGGACAGACACAAGAGACCCAGTACTTC
TRBV15,TRBJ2-3,-,-,CATLPLGLSTDTQYF,TGTGCCACATTACCTTTGGGGCTCTCTACAGATACGCAGTATTTT
TRBV11-3,TRBJ2-3,-,TRBD1,CASSSPKTQGHTQYF,TGTGCCAGCAGCTCACCGAAGACACAGGGGCATACGCAGTATTTT
TRBV12-3/TRBV12-4,TRBJ2-7,-,TRBD1,CASSLTGTGTYEQYF,TGTGCCAGCAGTCTTACCGGGACAGGGACCTACGAGCAGTACTTC
TRBV24-1,TRBJ2-3,medium-sized,TRBD2,CATSDPRGYGDTQYF,TGTGCCACCAGTGATCCGCGGGGGTACGGAGATACGCAGTATTTT
TRBV7-9,TRBJ2-7,many,-,CASRPNGQTYEQYF,TGTGCCAGCAGGCCAAATGGACAGACCTACGAGCAGTACTTC
TRBV4-3,TRBJ2-1,few,TRBD2,CASSPEGLAINEQFF,TGCGCCAGCAGCCCCGAGGGACTAGCTATCAATGAGCAGTTCTTC
TRBV5-1,TRBJ2-1,-,-,CASSYLRGNEQFF,TGCGCCAGCAGCTACCTAAGGGGGAATGAGCAGTTCTTC
TRBV7-9,TRBJ2-1,-,TRBD2,CASSSRVGGGEQFF,TGTGCCAGCAGCTCACGCGTGGGGGGAGGGGAGCAGTTCTTC
TRBV7-9,TRBJ2-7,few,-,CASSSDTSYEQYF,TGTGCCAGCAGTTCGGACACTTCCTACGAGCAGTACTTC
TRBV20-1,TRBJ1-2,-,-,CSARTPSRDFGYTF,TGCAGTGCTAGAACTCCCAGTCGGGACTTTGGCTACACCTTC
TRBV18,TRBJ2-3,-,-,CASSPQGSPDTQYF,TGTGCCAGCTCACCACAGGGGTCCCCAGATACGCAGTATTTT
TRBV24-1,TRBJ2-2,few,TRBD1,CATSDPGQGNGELFF,TGTGCCACCAGTGATCCGGGACAGGGGAACGGGGAGCTGTTTTTT
TRBV6-4,TRBJ2-1,-,TRBD1,CASTYMDRDNEQFF,TGTGCCAGCACGTATATGGACAGGGACAATGAGCAGTTCTTC
TRBV12-3/TRBV12-4,TRBJ2-3,few,TRBD2,CASSLTSPSTDTQYF,TGTGCCAGCAGTTTGACTAGCCCTAGCACAGATACGCAGTATTTT
TRBV7-2,TRBJ2-7,few,TRBD2,CASTLLAGVYEQYF,TGTGCCAGCACCTTACTAGCGGGAGTTTACGAGCAGTACTTC
TRBV29-1,TRBJ1-5,few,TRBD1,CSVVSGGSNQPQHF,TGCAGCGTTGTGTCAGGGGGAAGCAATCAGCCCCAGCATTTT
TRBV7-2,TRBJ2-5,few,TRBD1,CASSLLAPGTGRETQYF,TGTGCCAGCAGCTTACTAGCCCCCGGGACAGGGAGAGAGACCCAGTACTTC
TRBV20-1,TRBJ2-1,-,TRBD2,CSARDTREIYNEQFF,TGCAGTGCTAGAGATACGCGGGAGATCTACAATGAGCAGTTCTTC
TRBV12-3/TRBV12-4,TRBJ1-1,-,TRBD1,CASNRDSHEEAFF,TGTGCCAGCAATCGGGACAGCCACGAGGAAGCTTTCTTT
TRBV28,TRBJ1-5,few,TRBD1,CASSEGTAGYQPQHF,TGTGCCAGCAGCGAGGGGACAGCTGGGTATCAGCCCCAGCATTTT
TRBV7-2,TRBJ1-4,-,-,CASGEGRINEKLFF,TGTGCCAGCGGGGAAGGACGGATTAATGAAAAACTGTTTTTT
TRBV12-3/TRBV12-4,TRBJ2-5,few,-,CASSRGLEGPETQYF,TGTGCCAGCAGTCGAGGGCTGGAGGGCCCGGAGACCCAGTACTTC
TRBV7-9,TRBJ2-3,few,-,CASTHREDTQYF,TGTGCCAGCACCCACCGGGAGGATACGCAGTATTTT
TRBV4-1,TRBJ1-1,-,TRBD1,CASSRGQGGMYTEAFF,TGCGCCAGCAGCCGCGGACAGGGGGGTATGTACACTGAAGCTTTCTTT
TRBV13,TRBJ2-5,-,-,CASSLGRQKTQYF,TGTGCCAGCAGCTTAGGACGGCAGAAGACCCAGTACTTC
TRBV5-1,TRBJ1-1,-,-,CASSLAAGITEAFF,TGCGCCAGCAGCTTGGCCGCAGGGATAACTGAAGCTTTCTTT
TRBV24-1,TRBJ2-1,few,-,CATSDGSLYNEQFF,TGTGCCACCAGTGACGGGAGTTTATACAATGAGCAGTTCTTC
TRBV3-1,TRBJ1-1,-,TRBD1,CASSQDPRQGKGGWLEAFF,TGTGCCAGCAGCCAAGATCCACGACAGGGGAAGGGGGGATGGCTCGAAGCTTTCTTT
TRBV20-1,TRBJ2-6,few,-,CSARESHVGGANVLTF,TGCAGTGCTAGAGAGTCCCACGTCGGGGGGGCCAACGTCCTGACTTTC
TRBV6-1,TRBJ2-1,-,TRBD2,CASSNPSGQGPTSGRYNEQFF,TGTGCCAGCAGTAACCCATCGGGACAGGGGCCGACTAGCGGGAGATACAATGAGCAGTTCTTC
TRBV20-1,TRBJ2-7,few,TRBD2,CSAPGGGPLYEQYF,TGCAGTGCCCCGGGGGGGGGCCCCCTCTACGAGCAGTACTTC
TRBV5-1,TRBJ2-2,-,-,CASSSDSTNTGELFF,TGCGCCAGCAGCTCGGACAGTACGAACACCGGGGAGCTGTTTTTT
TRBV20-1,TRBJ2-7,few,-,CSARVTGSFYEQYF,TGCAGTGCTAGAGTTACAGGTTCCTTCTACGAGCAGTACTTC
TRBV7-9,TRBJ2-1,many,-,CASSQDSSSMGNNEQFF,TGTGCCAGCAGCCAGGACTCGAGTAGCATGGGAAACAATGAGCAGTTCTTC
TRBV29-1,TRBJ1-3,-,-,CSARQGTSGNTIYF,TGCAGCGCAAGGCAGGGGACCTCTGGAAACACCATATATTTT
TRBV4-2,TRBJ2-7,-,-,CASSTLGDVPYEQYF,TGTGCCAGCTCAACCCTGGGTGACGTCCCCTACGAGCAGTACTTC
TRBV7-9,TRBJ2-1,few,TRBD2,CASSLGFRSGGDPLNEQFF,TGTGCCAGCAGCTTAGGGTTTCGTAGCGGGGGCGACCCCCTCAATGAGCAGTTCTTC
TRBV6-2/TRBV6-3,TRBJ1-2,few,-,CASSYQGRTPGYTF,TGTGCCAGCAGTTACCAGGGGCGTACCCCCGGCTACACCTTC
TRBV5-1,TRBJ1-1,-,-,CASSTDGATNTEAFF,TGCGCCAGCAGCACGGACGGGGCAACAAACACTGAAGCTTTCTTT
TRBV7-9,TRBJ2-3,many,TRBD2,CASSLSGGTDTQYF,TGTGCCAGCAGCTTAAGCGGGGGCACAGATACGCAGTATTTT
TRBV12-3/TRBV12-4,TRBJ2-1,few,TRBD2,CASSSSIGLAGDEQFF,TGTGCCAGCAGTTCCTCAATCGGACTAGCGGGAGATGAGCAGTTCTTC